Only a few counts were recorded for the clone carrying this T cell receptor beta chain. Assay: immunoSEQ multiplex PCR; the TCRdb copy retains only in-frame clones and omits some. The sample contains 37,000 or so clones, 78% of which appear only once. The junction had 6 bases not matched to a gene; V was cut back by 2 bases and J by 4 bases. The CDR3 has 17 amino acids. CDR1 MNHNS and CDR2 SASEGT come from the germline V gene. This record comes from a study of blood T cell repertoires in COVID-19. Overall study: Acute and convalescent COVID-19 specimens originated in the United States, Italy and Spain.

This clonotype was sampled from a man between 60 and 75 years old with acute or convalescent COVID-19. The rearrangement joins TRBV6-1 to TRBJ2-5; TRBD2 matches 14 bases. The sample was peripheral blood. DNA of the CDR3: TGTGCCAGCAGTGAAATCTACGGGACTAGCGGGAGAGAGACCCAGTACTTC. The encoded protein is CASSEIYGTSGRETQYF.